The present T cell receptor beta chain was sequenced within a study of OX40 agonist ivuxolimab in advanced cancers. In the case of this clone: Its specificity is not known.

Whole-study results and caveats: Partial responders at 0.1-3.0 mg/kg had among the lowest clonal expansion. Averaging showed that CD8+ T cells had more expanded clones than CD4+ did.

Data came from immunoSEQ multiplex PCR; TCRdb stores just in-frame clones and leaves some out. Of approximately 52,000 clones in the sample, approximately 94% are singletons; the top ten hold roughly 12%. The CDR3 has 13 amino acids. Germline loops: CDR1 SGHDT, CDR2 YYEEEE. The V and J ends lost 0 bases and 5 bases, in that order; junction bases with no gene match: 1. This receptor was identified in an adult with an advanced solid tumor such as melanoma, head and neck, liver or kidney cancer. This rearrangement joins TRBV5-6 to TRBJ1-2, with 7 bases that match TRBD1. Sequenced here: CD4+ or CD8+ T cells sorted from blood, sampled in a trial of the OX40 agonist ivuxolimab. The CDR3 spells CASSLETGYGYTF. CDR3 DNA: TGTGCCAGCAGCTTGGAGACAGGGTATGGCTACACCTTC.